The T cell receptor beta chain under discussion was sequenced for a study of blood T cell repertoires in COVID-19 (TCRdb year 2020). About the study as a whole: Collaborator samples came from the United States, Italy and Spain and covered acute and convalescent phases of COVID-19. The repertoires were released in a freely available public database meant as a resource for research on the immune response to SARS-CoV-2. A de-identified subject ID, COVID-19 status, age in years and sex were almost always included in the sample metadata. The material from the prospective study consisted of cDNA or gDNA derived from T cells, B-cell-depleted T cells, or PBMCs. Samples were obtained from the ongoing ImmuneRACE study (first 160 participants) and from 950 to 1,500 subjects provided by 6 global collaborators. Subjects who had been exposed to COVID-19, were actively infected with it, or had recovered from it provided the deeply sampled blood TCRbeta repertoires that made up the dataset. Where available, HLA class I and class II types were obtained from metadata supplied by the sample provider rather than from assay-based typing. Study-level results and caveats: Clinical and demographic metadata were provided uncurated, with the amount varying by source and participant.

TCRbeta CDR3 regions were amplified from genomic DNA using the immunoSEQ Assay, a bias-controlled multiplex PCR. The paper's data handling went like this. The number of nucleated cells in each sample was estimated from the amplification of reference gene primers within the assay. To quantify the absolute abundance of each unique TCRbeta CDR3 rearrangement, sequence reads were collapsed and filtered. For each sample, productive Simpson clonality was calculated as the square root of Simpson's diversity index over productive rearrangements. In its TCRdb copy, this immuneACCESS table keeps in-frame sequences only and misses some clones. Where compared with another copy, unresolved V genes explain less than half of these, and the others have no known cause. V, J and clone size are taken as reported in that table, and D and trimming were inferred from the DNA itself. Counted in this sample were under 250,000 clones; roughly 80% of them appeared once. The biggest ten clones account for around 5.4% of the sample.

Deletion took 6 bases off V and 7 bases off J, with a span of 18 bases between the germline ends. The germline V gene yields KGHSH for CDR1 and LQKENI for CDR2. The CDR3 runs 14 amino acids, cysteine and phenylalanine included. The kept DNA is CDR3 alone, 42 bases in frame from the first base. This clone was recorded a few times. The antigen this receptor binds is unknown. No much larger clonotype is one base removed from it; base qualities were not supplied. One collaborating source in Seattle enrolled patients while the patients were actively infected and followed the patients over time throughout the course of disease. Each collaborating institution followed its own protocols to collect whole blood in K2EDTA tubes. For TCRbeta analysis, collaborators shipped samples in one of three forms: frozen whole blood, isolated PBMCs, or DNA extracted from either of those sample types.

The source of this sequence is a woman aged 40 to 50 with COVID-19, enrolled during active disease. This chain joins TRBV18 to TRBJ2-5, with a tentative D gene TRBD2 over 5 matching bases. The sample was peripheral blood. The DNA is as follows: TGTGCCAGCTCGCCTGGAGCTGCTGGAGGGACCCAGTACTTC. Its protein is CASSPGAAGGTQYF.